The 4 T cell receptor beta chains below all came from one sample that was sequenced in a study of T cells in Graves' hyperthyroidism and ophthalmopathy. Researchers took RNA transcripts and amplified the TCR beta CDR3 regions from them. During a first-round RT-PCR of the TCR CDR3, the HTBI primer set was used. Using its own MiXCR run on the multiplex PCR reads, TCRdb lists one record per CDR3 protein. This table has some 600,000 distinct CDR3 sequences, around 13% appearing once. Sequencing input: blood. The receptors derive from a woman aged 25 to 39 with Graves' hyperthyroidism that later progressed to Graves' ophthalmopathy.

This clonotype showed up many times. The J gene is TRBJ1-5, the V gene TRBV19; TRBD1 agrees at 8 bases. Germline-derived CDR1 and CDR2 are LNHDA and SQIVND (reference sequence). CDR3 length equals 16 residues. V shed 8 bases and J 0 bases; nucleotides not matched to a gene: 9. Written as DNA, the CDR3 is TGTGCCAGTGGGACAGGACGATTTTATAGCAATCAGCCCCAGCATTTT. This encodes CASGTGRFYSNQPQHF.

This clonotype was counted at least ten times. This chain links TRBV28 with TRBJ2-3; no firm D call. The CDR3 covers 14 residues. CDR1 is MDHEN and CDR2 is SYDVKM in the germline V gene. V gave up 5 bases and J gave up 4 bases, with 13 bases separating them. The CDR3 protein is CASSPPDPSDTQYF. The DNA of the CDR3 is TGTGCCAGCAGTCCTCCGGACCCTTCAGATACGCAGTATTTT.

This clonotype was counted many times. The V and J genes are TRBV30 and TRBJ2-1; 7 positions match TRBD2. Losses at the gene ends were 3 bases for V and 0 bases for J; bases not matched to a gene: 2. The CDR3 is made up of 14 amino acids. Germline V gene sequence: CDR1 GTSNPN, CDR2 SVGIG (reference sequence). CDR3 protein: CAWRAGVSYNEQFF. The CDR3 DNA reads TGTGCCTGGAGGGCGGGAGTCTCCTACAATGAGCAGTTCTTC. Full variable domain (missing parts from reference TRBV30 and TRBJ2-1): SQTIHQWPATLVQPVGSPLSLECTVEGTSNPNLYWYRQAAGRGLQLLFYSVGIGQISSEVPQNLSASRPQDRQFILSSKKLLLSDSGFYLCAWRAGVSYNEQFFGPGTRLTVL.

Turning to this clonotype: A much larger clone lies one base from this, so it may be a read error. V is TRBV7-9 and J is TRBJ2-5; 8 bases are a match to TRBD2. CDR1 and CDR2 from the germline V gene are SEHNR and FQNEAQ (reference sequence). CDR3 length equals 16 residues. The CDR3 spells CASGFREGEYQETQYF. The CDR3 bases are TGTGCCAGCGGCTTCCGGGAGGGAGAGTACCAAGAGACCCAGTACTTC. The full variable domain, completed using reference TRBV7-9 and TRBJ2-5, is DTGVSQNPRHKITKRGQNVTFRCDPISEHNRLYWYRQTLGQGPEFLTYFQNEAQLEKSRLLSDRFSAERPKGSFSTLEIQRTEQGDSAMYLCASGFREGEYQETQYFGPGTRLLVL.